Below, one T cell receptor (beta chain) is given with its context. The CDR3 is 17 amino acids. Germline V lookup: CDR1 SGHRS, CDR2 YFSETQ. J gave up 9 bases and V 2 bases, and 15 bases lay outside the gene matches. Through a sample-barcoded 5' primer and a J-beta primer mix, a second PCR was run for roughly 7 to 12 cycles. TCRdb ran MiXCR on the 5' RACE reads and lists one entry per CDR3 protein. Of about 570,000 distinct CDR3 sequences in the sample, around a quarter were seen once. This sample is part of a study of blood T cells in healthy people across ages. These data also featured in a second study, about T cells of mothers and their children.

Sequencing was carried out using blood. This clonotype originated in a boy aged 2-9 years in good health. The chain carries TRBV5-1 and TRBJ2-2, with 8 bases matching TRBD2. CDR3 nucleotides: TGCGCCAGCAGCTTAATCGGTCGGCCGGGGGGGCCCCGGGAGCTGTTTTTT. Protein sequence: CASSLIGRPGGPRELFF.